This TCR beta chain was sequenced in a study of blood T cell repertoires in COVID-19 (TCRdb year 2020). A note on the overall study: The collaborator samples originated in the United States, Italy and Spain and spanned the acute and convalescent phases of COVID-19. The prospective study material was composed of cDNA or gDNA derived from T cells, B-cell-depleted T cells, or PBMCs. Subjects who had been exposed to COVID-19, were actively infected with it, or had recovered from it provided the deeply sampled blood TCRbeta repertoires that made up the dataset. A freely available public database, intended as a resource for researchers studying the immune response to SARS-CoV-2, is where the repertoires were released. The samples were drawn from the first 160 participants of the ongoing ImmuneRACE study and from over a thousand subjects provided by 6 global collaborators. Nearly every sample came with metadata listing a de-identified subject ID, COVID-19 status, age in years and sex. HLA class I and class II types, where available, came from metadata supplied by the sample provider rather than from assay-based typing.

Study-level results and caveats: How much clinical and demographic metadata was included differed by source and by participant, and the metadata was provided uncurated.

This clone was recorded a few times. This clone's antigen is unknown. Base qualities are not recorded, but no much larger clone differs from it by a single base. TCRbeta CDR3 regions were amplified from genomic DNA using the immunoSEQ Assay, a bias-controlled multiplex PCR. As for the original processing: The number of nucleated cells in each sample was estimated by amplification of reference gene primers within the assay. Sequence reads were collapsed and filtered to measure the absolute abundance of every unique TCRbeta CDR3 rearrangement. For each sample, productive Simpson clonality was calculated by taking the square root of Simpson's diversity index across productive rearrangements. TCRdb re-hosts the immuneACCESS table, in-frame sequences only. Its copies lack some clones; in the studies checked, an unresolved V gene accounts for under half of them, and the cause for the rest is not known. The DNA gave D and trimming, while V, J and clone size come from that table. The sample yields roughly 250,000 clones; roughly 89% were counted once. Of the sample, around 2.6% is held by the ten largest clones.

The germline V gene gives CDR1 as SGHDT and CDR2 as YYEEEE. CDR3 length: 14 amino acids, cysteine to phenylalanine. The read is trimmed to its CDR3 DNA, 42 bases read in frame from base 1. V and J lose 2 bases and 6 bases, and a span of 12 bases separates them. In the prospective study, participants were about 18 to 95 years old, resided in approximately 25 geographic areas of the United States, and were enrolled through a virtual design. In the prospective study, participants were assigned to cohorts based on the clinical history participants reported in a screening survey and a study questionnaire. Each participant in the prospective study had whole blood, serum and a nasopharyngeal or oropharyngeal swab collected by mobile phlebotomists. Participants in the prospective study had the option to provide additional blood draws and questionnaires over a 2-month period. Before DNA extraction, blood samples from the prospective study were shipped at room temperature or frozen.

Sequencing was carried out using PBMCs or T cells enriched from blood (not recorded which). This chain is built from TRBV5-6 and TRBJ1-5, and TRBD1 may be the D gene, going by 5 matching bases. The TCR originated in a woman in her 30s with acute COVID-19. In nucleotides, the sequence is TGTGCCAGCAGCTTCAAAGGAACAGGTCAGCCCCAGCATTTT. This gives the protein CASSFKGTGQPQHF. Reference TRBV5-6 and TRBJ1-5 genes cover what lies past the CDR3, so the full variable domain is DAGVTQSPTHLIKTRGQQVTLRCSPKSGHDTVSWYQQALGQGPQFIFQYYEEEERQRGNFPDRFSGHQFPNYSSELNVNALLLGDSALYLCASSFKGTGQPQHFGDGTRLSIL.